The 25 T cell receptor beta chains below were found in one sample sequenced in a study of cytomegalovirus exposure and HLA in healthy donors. In the PCR, 60 Vbeta and 13 Jbeta primers were used. The method was immunoSEQ multiplex PCR; TCRdb's version includes in-frame clones alone and lacks a portion of them. The sample holds about 200,000 clones. Sequencing was carried out using PBMCs. The receptors stem from a girl aged 2 to 9 in good health and CMV-seropositive.

The J gene is TRBJ2-7, the V gene TRBV5-4, with 9 bases aligning to TRBD1. The CDR3 is 14 amino acids. From germline, CDR1 is SGHNT and CDR2 YYREEE (reference sequence). V lost 4 bases and J lost 5; bases outside the gene matches: 7. CDR3 DNA sequence: TGTGCCAGCAGCCCCGGGACAGGGTGGAACGAGCAGTACTTC. Its translation: CASSPGTGWNEQYF.

The chain is built from TRBV5-6 and TRBJ2-1; the D is unclear. The CDR3 has 12 amino acids. Germline values: CDR1 SGHDT, CDR2 YYEEEE. Trimming took off 0 bases at V and 5 bases at J, with 3 bases between the two ends. The CDR3 DNA sequence: TGTGCCAGCAGCTTGGCCGACAATGAGCAGTTCTTC. Its translation: CASSLADNEQFF.

The chain links TRBV7-8 to TRBJ2-1; TRBD2 is a possible D gene (6 bases). V was shortened by 0 bases and J by 4 bases, with 16 bases between the two germline ends. This CDR3 contains 17 residues. Germline loops: CDR1 SGHVS, CDR2 FQNEAQ. The CDR3 bases are TGTGCCAGCAGCTTAGCTTATACGAGGGAGGCGTACAATGAGCAGTTCTTC. Translated, it gives CASSLAYTREAYNEQFF.

The J gene is TRBJ2-3, the V gene TRBV9; 8 nucleotides line up with TRBD2. Per the germline V gene, CDR1 is SGDLS and CDR2 is YYNGEE. Trimming at V came to 3 bases and at J to 1 base, leaving 7 bases not matched to a gene. The CDR3 sequence is 16 residues long. CDR3 sequence reads: CASSGVTGGGTDTQYF. As DNA, the CDR3 is TGTGCCAGCAGCGGAGTAACGGGAGGGGGCACAGATACGCAGTATTTT.

The rearrangement links TRBV28 to TRBJ2-7, with a tentative D call TRBD1 (6 bases). V shed 6 bases and J shed 6 bases, with 12 bases lying between them. The CDR3 sequence is 12 residues long. The germline gives CDR1 MDHEN, CDR2 SYDVKM. For the CDR3, the DNA is TGTGCCAGCAGCGAAGACAGGAGCGAGCAGTACTTC. This codes for CASSEDRSEQYF.

V is TRBV12-2 and J is TRBJ1-3; the tabulated D call, TRBD1, remains unverified against the DNA. TRBV12-2 is described as a pseudogene. The CDR3 contains 16 residues. The CDR3: CASRLFGGRSGNTIYF. DNA for the CDR3: TGTGCAAGTCGCTTATTTGGGGGCCGCTCTGGAAACACCATATATTTT.

The chain joins TRBV19 to TRBJ2-7; 14 bases are shared with TRBD2. CDR1 is LNHDA and CDR2 is SQIVND in the germline V gene (reference sequence). This CDR3 comprises 16 residues. J gave up 6 bases and V 5 bases, and 9 bases lay outside the gene matches. CDR3 loop: CASSGGTSGRRSEQYF. CDR3 DNA: TGTGCCAGTAGTGGCGGGACTAGCGGGAGAAGGAGCGAGCAGTACTTC.

CDR3 coding DNA: TGCGCCAGCAGCTTGGGTCCCGGGGTGAGCACTGAAGCTTTCTTT. Amino acids: CASSLGPGVSTEAFF. The rearrangement links TRBV5-1 to TRBJ1-1; D unresolved. Trimming left V 0 bases short and J 4 bases short, with 13 bases between. Per the germline V gene, CDR1 is SGHRS and CDR2 is YFSETQ. The CDR3 is made up of 15 amino acids.

V gene TRBV9 combines with J gene TRBJ1-2; D is possibly TRBD1 (6 bases). The V and J ends lost 3 bases and 0 bases respectively, with 9 bases between them. Germline values: CDR1 SGDLS, CDR2 YYNGEE. The CDR3 sequence is 14 residues long. The CDR3 region is CASSASGANYGYTF. CDR3 DNA: TGTGCCAGCAGCGCCTCAGGGGCTAACTATGGCTACACCTTC. The entire variable domain, with the rest obtained from reference TRBV9 and TRBJ1-2, is as follows: DSGVTQTPKHLITATGQRVTLRCSPRSGDLSVYWYQQSLDQGLQFLIQYYNGEERAKGNILERFSAQQFPDLHSELNLSSLELGDSALYFCASSASGANYGYTFGSGTRLTVV.

The chain has TRBV6-1 and TRBJ2-1; D ambiguous. V gave up 2 bases and J gave up 6 bases, with 14 bases separating them. Germline loops: CDR1 MNHNS, CDR2 SASEGT. CDR3 length: 15 amino acids. For the CDR3, the DNA is TGTGCCAGCAGTGAATTTTCTCATTGGGCCAATGAGCAGTTCTTC. Residues: CASSEFSHWANEQFF.

The chain carries TRBV19 and TRBJ1-5; tentative D call: TRBD1 (5 bases). The CDR3 totals 15 residues. Germline V gives CDR1 LNHDA, CDR2 SQIVND (reference sequence). V lost 7 bases and J lost 4, with 17 bases in between. CDR3 in amino acids: CASKVLGAKNQPQHF. CDR3 coding DNA: TGTGCCAGTAAGGTTCTAGGGGCCAAAAATCAGCCCCAGCATTTT.

The V gene is TRBV5-1, the J gene TRBJ1-1; possibly TRBD1 for D (5 bases). The CDR3 contains 14 residues. The V gene's germline CDR1 is SGHRS and CDR2 YFSETQ. Deletions cut 0 bases from V and 4 bases from J, with 10 bases between. The CDR3 DNA follows: TGCGCCAGCAGCTTGGGGGGGGTTTTCACTGAAGCTTTCTTT. Protein: CASSLGGVFTEAFF.

The rearrangement joins TRBV7-9 to TRBJ2-3; a possible D gene is TRBD1 (5 bases). Germline CDR1 is SEHNR and CDR2 is FQNEAQ (reference sequence). V was shortened by 8 bases and J by 0 bases, with 6 bases between the two germline ends. The CDR3 is 12 residues long. In DNA form, the CDR3 reads TGTGCCAGCGGGGCGAGCACAGATACGCAGTATTTT. This gives the protein CASGASTDTQYF.

The rearrangement links TRBV18 to TRBJ2-5; a weak D match, TRBD2 (6 bases). Trimming shortened V by 4 bases and J by 1 base, and 7 bases separated the two germline ends. The V gene's germline CDR1 is KGHSH and CDR2 LQKENI. CDR3 length equals 13 residues. The CDR3 loop reads CASSRDSQETQYF. The CDR3 nucleotides are TGTGCCAGCTCACGGGACTCCCAAGAGACCCAGTACTTC.

The V call is TRBV7-9, the J call TRBJ2-5; D remains unclear. V lost 1 base, J lost 4 bases, and 4 bases lay in between. In germline, CDR1 is SEHNR, CDR2 FQNEAQ (reference sequence). The length of the CDR3 is 12 residues. The CDR3 region has the DNA TGTGCCAGCAGCTTAGGAGTAGAGACCCAGTACTTC. As protein: CASSLGVETQYF.

As DNA, the CDR3 is TGTGCCAGCAGCCAAGATGGAATAGCGGGAGCAGGTGAGCAGTACTTC. It codes for CASSQDGIAGAGEQYF. The V and J genes are TRBV4-2 and TRBJ2-5, with 9 bases lining up with TRBD2. V lost 0 bases to trimming and J lost 11 bases; unmatched junction nucleotides: 13. The CDR3 sequence is 16 residues long. Germline CDR1 and CDR2: LGHNA and YNFKEQ.

This chain uses TRBV7-9 with TRBJ2-7; the D gene is possibly TRBD2 (7 bases). This CDR3 has 15 residues. In germline, CDR1 is SEHNR, CDR2 FQNEAQ (reference sequence). V was shortened by 6 bases and J by 1 base, with 16 bases between the two germline ends. CDR3 residues: CASSWGLAVSYEQYF. CDR3 nucleotides: TGTGCCAGCAGTTGGGGGCTAGCGGTATCCTACGAGCAGTACTTC.

The rearrangement joins TRBV28 to TRBJ2-7; no firm D call. Germline V gives CDR1 MDHEN, CDR2 SYDVKM. The V end lost 6 bases, the J end lost 4 bases, and 25 bases lay between the germline ends. CDR3 size: 17 residues. CDR3 residues: CASSQSLAAGTLYEQYF. In nucleotides, the CDR3 is TGTGCCAGCAGCCAATCCTTAGCAGCCGGTACCCTTTACGAGCAGTACTTC.

The gene calls are TRBV28 and TRBJ1-3; no firm D call. This CDR3 is 13 amino acids long. The V end lost 6 bases, the J end lost 0 bases, and 6 bases lay between the germline ends. Germline V gene sequence: CDR1 MDHEN, CDR2 SYDVKM. CDR3 sequence: CASRQPSGNTIYF. In nucleotides, the CDR3 is TGTGCCAGCAGACAGCCCTCTGGAAACACCATATATTTT.

The V gene is TRBV5-4, the J gene TRBJ2-5; tentatively, D is TRBD2 (6 bases). The ends were cut back, 1 base at V and 7 bases at J, with 11 bases in the middle. The CDR3 covers 13 residues. CDR1 and CDR2 (germline): SGHNT, YYREEE (reference sequence). The CDR3 DNA is TGTGCCAGCAGCTTGAGTCAGGAGGGGACCCAGTACTTC. As protein: CASSLSQEGTQYF.

V gene TRBV6-5 combines with J gene TRBJ2-7, with 8 bases matching TRBD2. This CDR3 comprises 14 residues. CDR1 MNHEY and CDR2 SVGAGI come from the germline V gene. Trimming took 6 bases from V and 7 from J; bases not matched to a gene: 11. The CDR3 DNA follows: TGTGCCAGCAGCCCGACCGGGACTAGAAGGGAGCAGTACTTC. This encodes CASSPTGTRREQYF.

The J gene is TRBJ1-1, the V gene TRBV14, with TRBD1 identical over 7 bases. After removal of 1 base from V and 6 bases from J, the junction contained 5 bases not matched to a gene. Germline loops: CDR1 SGHDN, CDR2 FVKESK. There are 14 residues in the CDR3. CDR3 nucleotide sequence: TGTGCCAGCAGCCAAGCGGACAGGCGCGCTGAAGCTTTCTTT. Amino acids: CASSQADRRAEAFF.

This chain uses TRBV28 with TRBJ2-1, with TRBD2 matching over 12 bases. With 6 bases clipped from V and 9 bases from J, the junction kept 15 bases outside the gene matches. The germline V gene encodes CDR1 MDHEN and CDR2 SYDVKM. This CDR3 has 17 residues. The CDR3 nucleotides are TGTGCCAGCAGCGCACTAAATCTAGCGGGAGGGTGGAGTGAGCAGTTCTTC. Residues: CASSALNLAGGWSEQFF.

The chain links TRBV7-9 to TRBJ2-5, with TRBD1 as a possible D gene (6 bases). CDR3 length: 13 residues. Trimming pared 10 bases from V and 1 base from J, leaving 13 bases between. Germline CDR1 reads SEHNR; CDR2 reads FQNEAQ (reference sequence). CDR3 DNA: TGTGCCACCCTAGGGGGACCCCAAGAGACCCAGTACTTC. Its translation: CATLGGPQETQYF.

The chain has TRBV14 and TRBJ1-2, with a possible D match to TRBD1 (5 bases). The CDR3 consists of 13 residues. CDR1 is SGHDN and CDR2 is FVKESK in the germline V gene. Trimming stripped 4 bases from V and 6 bases from J, with 12 bases between. CDR3 region: CASSPRVRDGYTF. CDR3 in DNA: TGTGCCAGCAGCCCCAGGGTTAGGGATGGCTACACCTTC.